These 27 T cell receptor beta chains were sequenced from one sample in a study of cytomegalovirus exposure and HLA in healthy donors. The PCR had 60 Vbeta and 13 Jbeta primers. The repertoire was sequenced with immunoSEQ multiplex PCR; TCRdb's copy has only in-frame clones and lacks some. In the table there are about 160,000 clones, 60% to 80% of which are singletons. Material: PBMCs. The receptors shown here come from a woman in her 50s in good health and CMV-seropositive.

The chain has TRBV10-3 and TRBJ1-6; D may be TRBD1 (5 bases). V shed 3 bases and J shed 14 bases, with 14 bases lying between them. The germline V gene has CDR1 ENHRY and CDR2 SYGVKD. The CDR3 consists of 13 residues. CDR3 sequence: CAISDTGRRALHF. DNA of the CDR3: TGTGCCATCAGTGACACAGGAAGACGGGCCCTCCACTTT.

In this sample, this clone turned up a few times. The rearrangement joins TRBV5-5 to TRBJ2-2, with 8 nucleotides matching TRBD2. The germline CDR1 and CDR2 sequences are SGHKS and YYEKEE (reference sequence). J gave up 4 bases and V 6 bases, and 8 bases lay outside the gene matches. The CDR3 runs 15 residues. The CDR3 DNA reads as TGTGCCAGCACCTCTTCGGGAGGGGCCACCGGGGAGCTGTTTTTT. It encodes CASTSSGGATGELFF.

This clone turned up a few times. The chain carries TRBV5-1 and TRBJ1-2, with 8 positions matching TRBD1. The V segment lost 5 bases and the J segment 6 bases; nucleotides outside the gene matches: 6. Germline V CDR1 and CDR2: SGHRS, YFSETQ. This CDR3 comprises 13 residues. CDR3 bases: TGCGCCAGCAGGGCAGGGGGCACGGATGGCTACACCTTC. Translating it yields CASRAGGTDGYTF.

The rearrangement joins TRBV21-1 to TRBJ1-5; whether TRBD1, the table's D call, matches the DNA was not checked. TRBV21-1 is given as a pseudogene. This CDR3 has 17 residues. This CDR3 is CASSKALYRGSNQPQHF. The CDR3, as DNA: TGTGCCAGCAGCAAAGCGCTTTACAGGGGGAGCAATCAGCCCCAGCATTTT.

This sequence joins TRBV30 and TRBJ1-4, with 8 bases aligning to TRBD1. The CDR3 runs to 14 residues. The ends lost 5 bases at V and 7 bases at J; junction bases unmatched: 9. Germline lookup yields CDR1 GTSNPN and CDR2 SVGIG (reference sequence). CDR3 DNA: TGTGCCTGGTCGGGTGGACAGGGTGCTGAAAAACTGTTTTTT. Protein sequence: CAWSGGQGAEKLFF.

J is TRBJ2-2 and V is TRBV7-3, with D maybe TRBD1 (5 bases). The CDR3 sequence is 17 residues long. Trimming pared 1 base from V and 1 base from J, leaving 13 bases between. The germline CDR1 and CDR2 sequences are SGHTA and FQGTGA. CDR3 DNA sequence: TGTGCCAGCAGCTTAAGGGTGGGCAGGGAGAACACCGGGGAGCTGTTTTTT. It translates to CASSLRVGRENTGELFF. Using reference TRBV7-3 and TRBJ2-2 for the parts outside the CDR3, the full variable domain is GAGVSQTPSNKVTEKGKYVELRCDPISGHTALYWYRQSLGQGPEFLIYFQGTGAADDSGLPNDRFFAVRPEGSVSTLKIQRTERGDSAVYLCASSLRVGRENTGELFFGEGSRLTVL.

The gene calls are TRBV4-3 and TRBJ2-6, with 8 bases aligning to TRBD1. The trim removed 1 base at V and 1 base at J, leaving 12 bases unmatched. This CDR3 is built from 20 residues. Germline V lookup: CDR1 LGHNA, CDR2 YSLEER. For the CDR3, the DNA is TGCGCCAGCAGCCAAGGCTGGACAGGGTTTTCCTCTTCTGGGGCCAACGTCCTGACTTTC. This encodes CASSQGWTGFSSSGANVLTF.

The chain links TRBV2 to TRBJ2-4, with 7 nucleotides matching TRBD1. There are 11 residues in the CDR3. The germline gives CDR1 SNHLY, CDR2 FYNNEI. The CDR3 DNA is TGTCAGGGGGAAGCCAAAAACATTCAGTACTTC. Protein product: CQGEAKNIQYF. Using reference TRBV2 and TRBJ2-4 for the parts outside the CDR3, the full variable domain is EPEVTQTPSHQVTQMGQEVILRCVPISNHLYFYWYRQILGQKVEFLVSFYNNEISEKSEIFDDQFSVERPDGSNFTLKIRSTKLEDSAMYFCQGEAKNIQYFGAGTRLSVL.

This clone was seen once. V gene TRBV18 combines with J gene TRBJ2-1; TRBD1 matches at 9 bases. This CDR3 comprises 13 residues. With 4 bases clipped from V and 13 bases from J, the junction kept 8 bases outside the gene matches. CDR1 is KGHSH, CDR2 LQKENI, per germline. CDR3 DNA: TGTGCCAGCTCACGAGAAACAGGGGGCGGCCAGTTCTTC. Translation gives CASSRETGGGQFF.

V usage is TRBV19 and J usage is TRBJ2-6; D gene uncertain. This CDR3 has 15 amino acids. V lost 3 bases to trimming and J lost 0 bases, with 6 bases between them. Germline CDR1 is LNHDA and CDR2 is SQIVND (reference sequence). For the CDR3, the DNA is TGTGCCAGTAGTATCCCTAGCTCTGGGGCCAACGTCCTGACTTTC. Protein product: CASSIPSSGANVLTF.

This sequence joins TRBV5-6 and TRBJ1-2, with 7 nucleotides matching TRBD1. V was pared by 4 bases and J by 0 bases, with 9 bases of the junction left unmatched. The length of the CDR3 is 16 residues. Germline loops: CDR1 SGHDT, CDR2 YYEEEE. This CDR3 reads CASSQPTGQANYGYTF. In nucleotides, the CDR3 is TGTGCCAGCAGCCAACCGACAGGGCAAGCTAACTATGGCTACACCTTC.

This clone occurred a few times. The J gene is TRBJ1-5, the V gene TRBV5-5, with TRBD1 as a possible D gene (5 bases). The length of the CDR3 is 15 residues. The V gene lost 2 bases and the J gene lost 1 base, with 10 bases spanning the gap. CDR1 and CDR2 from the germline V gene are SGHKS and YYEKEE (reference sequence). CDR3 loop: CASSFQAGSNQPQHF. CDR3 DNA: TGTGCCAGCAGCTTTCAGGCAGGGAGCAATCAGCCCCAGCATTTT.

The rearrangement joins TRBV27 to TRBJ2-1; 9 nucleotides align to TRBD2. The CDR3 is 17 residues long. CDR1 is MNHEY and CDR2 is SMNVEV in the germline V gene (reference sequence). V lost 3 bases to trimming and J lost 2 bases; unmatched junction nucleotides: 8. The CDR3 DNA follows: TGTGCCAGCAGTTTGGGCGGGAGGGCCGGGGCCTACAATGAGCAGTTCTTC. This codes for CASSLGGRAGAYNEQFF.

The rearrangement joins TRBV18 to TRBJ2-5, with 7 bases aligning to TRBD1. The CDR3 length is 15 residues. V was clipped by 3 bases and J by 4 bases; unmatched bases: 8. Germline V lookup: CDR1 KGHSH, CDR2 LQKENI. This CDR3 is CASSPPGQRAETQYF. For the CDR3, the DNA is TGTGCCAGCTCACCTCCGGGACAGAGGGCAGAGACCCAGTACTTC.

The J gene is TRBJ2-5, the V gene TRBV19, with D possibly being TRBD1 (5 bases). V lost 3 bases and J 3 bases, leaving 8 bases between the germline ends. The V gene's germline CDR1 is LNHDA and CDR2 SQIVND (reference sequence). The CDR3 loop spans 13 amino acids. The CDR3 nucleotides are TGTGCCAGTAGTATTAACAGGAAAGAGACCCAGTACTTC. Amino acid sequence: CASSINRKETQYF.

The CDR3 loop reads CASSQSGGYEQYF. CDR3 DNA sequence: TGTGCCAGCTCCCAGTCGGGGGGCTACGAGCAGTACTTC. The V call is TRBV18, the J call TRBJ2-7, with 7 bases aligning to TRBD2. The trim removed 6 bases at V and 3 bases at J, leaving 5 bases unmatched. Germline loops: CDR1 KGHSH, CDR2 LQKENI. The CDR3 is 13 residues long.

This chain uses TRBV9 with TRBJ1-1; D not resolved. Germline CDR1 SGDLS, CDR2 YYNGEE. This CDR3 is built from 13 residues. V was pared by 4 bases and J by 0 bases, with 7 bases between. DNA of the CDR3: TGTGCCAGCAGCCGAAGCATGAACACTGAAGCTTTCTTT. It codes for CASSRSMNTEAFF.

V gene TRBV28 combines with J gene TRBJ1-4; 9 nucleotides agree with TRBD1. Trimming cost V 5 bases and J 7 bases; bases outside gene matches: 8. Germline V gene sequence: CDR1 MDHEN, CDR2 SYDVKM. This CDR3 region has 15 residues. The CDR3 loop reads CASSRHGTGFEKLFF. The CDR3 DNA follows: TGTGCCAGCAGTCGCCACGGGACAGGGTTTGAAAAACTGTTTTTT.

This chain connects TRBV7-9 to TRBJ1-1; tentatively, D is TRBD1 (6 bases). Germline CDR1 is SEHNR and CDR2 is FQNEAQ (reference sequence). Trimming left V 5 bases short and J 1 base short, with 11 bases between. The CDR3 runs 14 residues. CDR3 sequence: CASSPGQKNTEAFF. The CDR3 DNA reads TGTGCCAGCAGCCCCGGACAGAAGAACACTGAAGCTTTCTTT. Complete variable domain (other parts from reference TRBV7-9 and TRBJ1-1): DTGVSQNPRHKITKRGQNVTFRCDPISEHNRLYWYRQTLGQGPEFLTYFQNEAQLEKSRLLSDRFSAERPKGSFSTLEIQRTEQGDSAMYLCASSPGQKNTEAFFGQGTRLTVV.

This chain connects TRBV6-6 to TRBJ1-3; TRBD1 matches at 8 bases. CDR1 MNHNY and CDR2 SVGAGI come from the germline V gene (reference sequence). The CDR3 loop spans 16 amino acids. After removal of 2 bases from V and 0 bases from J, the junction contained 3 bases not matched to a gene. The DNA for the CDR3 is TGTGCCAGCAGTTACCCAACAGGGGGCTCTGGAAACACCATATATTTT. This sequence encodes CASSYPTGGSGNTIYF.

This clone was seen a few times. The chain is built from TRBV6-5 and TRBJ1-1, with D possibly being TRBD1 (5 bases). Germline CDR1 and CDR2: MNHEY and SVGAGI. The CDR3 has 13 residues. With 2 bases removed from V and 3 bases from J, the gap between germline ends came to 7 bases. The CDR3: CASSYQQDTEAFF. CDR3 DNA sequence: TGTGCCAGCAGTTACCAACAGGACACTGAAGCTTTCTTT.

The chain joins TRBV2 to TRBJ2-5, with 13 nucleotides matching TRBD2. The DNA end is more similar to TRBJ2-7, so the J call may be wrong. CDR1 is SNHLY, CDR2 FYNNEI, per germline. The CDR3 runs 16 residues. CDR3 in DNA: TGTGCCAGCACCAAGGGGCGGACTAGCGGGAGTTACGAGCAGTACTTC. This translates into CASTKGRTSGSYEQYF.

The chain carries TRBV10-3 and TRBJ2-4; D ambiguous. V dropped 0 bases and J dropped 5 bases, with 8 bases sitting between them. Germline assignment: CDR1 ENHRY and CDR2 SYGVKD. This CDR3 contains 14 residues. DNA for the CDR3: TGTGCCATCAGTGAGTCAGGCAGCGAAAACATTCAGTACTTC. Protein: CAISESGSENIQYF.

The chain has TRBV29-1 and TRBJ2-7, with a possible D match to TRBD2 (5 bases). Germline CDR1 is SQVTM and CDR2 is ANQGSEA. This CDR3 has 13 residues. V dropped 1 base and J dropped 6 bases, with 13 bases sitting between them. The DNA for the CDR3 is TGCAGCGTTGAAGTATGGTCTGAGGGCGAGCAGTACTTC. It translates to CSVEVWSEGEQYF.

CDR3 nucleotide sequence: TGTGCCAGCAGCTTGGGAACAGGCTTCATCTACGAGCAGTACTTC. Amino acids: CASSLGTGFIYEQYF. The rearrangement uses TRBV5-4 and TRBJ2-7, with D perhaps TRBD1 (5 bases). Germline assignment: CDR1 SGHNT and CDR2 YYREEE (reference sequence). V was cut by 0 bases and J by 3 bases, with 13 bases left in between. CDR3 length: 15 residues.

This chain connects TRBV30 to TRBJ2-1; the match to TRBD2 covers 12 bases. The J segment lost 4 bases and the V segment lost 3 bases, leaving 4 bases of the junction unmatched. CDR3 length: 15 amino acids. CDR1 and CDR2 from the germline V gene are GTSNPN and SVGIG (reference sequence). The CDR3 nucleotides are TGTGCCTGGAGGGCAGGACTAGCGGGATACAATGAGCAGTTCTTC. Translating it yields CAWRAGLAGYNEQFF. The variable domain in full, with the rest retrieved from reference TRBV30 and TRBJ2-1, is SQTIHQWPATLVQPVGSPLSLECTVEGTSNPNLYWYRQAAGRGLQLLFYSVGIGQISSEVPQNLSASRPQDRQFILSSKKLLLSDSGFYLCAWRAGLAGYNEQFFGPGTRLTVL.

The genes are TRBV10-1 and TRBJ2-3; 8 positions agree with TRBD1. CDR1 is WNHNN and CDR2 is SYGVQD in the germline V gene (reference sequence). This CDR3 has 15 amino acids. With V trimmed by 0 bases and J by 5 bases, 4 bases remained unmatched. The CDR3 loop is CASSESRGPRDTQYF. CDR3 coding DNA: TGCGCCAGCAGTGAGTCCAGGGGGCCGAGAGATACGCAGTATTTT.